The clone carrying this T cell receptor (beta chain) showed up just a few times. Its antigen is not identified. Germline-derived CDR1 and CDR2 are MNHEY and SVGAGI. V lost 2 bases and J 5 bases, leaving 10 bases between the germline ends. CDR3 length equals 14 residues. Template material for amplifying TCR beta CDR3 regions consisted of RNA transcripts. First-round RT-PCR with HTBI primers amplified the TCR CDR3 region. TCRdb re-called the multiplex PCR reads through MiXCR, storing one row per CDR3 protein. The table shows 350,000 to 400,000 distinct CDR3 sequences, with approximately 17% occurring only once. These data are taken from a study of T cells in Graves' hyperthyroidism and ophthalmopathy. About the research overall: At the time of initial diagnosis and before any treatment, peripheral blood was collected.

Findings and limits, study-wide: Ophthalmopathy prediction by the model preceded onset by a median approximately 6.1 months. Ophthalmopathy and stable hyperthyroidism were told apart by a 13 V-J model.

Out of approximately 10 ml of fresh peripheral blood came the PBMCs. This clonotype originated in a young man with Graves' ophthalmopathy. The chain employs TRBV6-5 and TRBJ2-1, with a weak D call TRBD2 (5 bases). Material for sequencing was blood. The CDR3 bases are TGTGCCAGCAGTTACGGGGTGGGAGACAATGAGCAGTTCTTC. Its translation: CASSYGVGDNEQFF.